This T cell receptor beta chain derives from a study of blood T cell repertoires in COVID-19. Whole-study context: COVID-19 samples from acute and convalescent phases originated in the United States, Italy and Spain. The analysed material was cDNA or gDNA that came from T cells, B-cell-depleted T cells, or PBMCs.

Authors' methods: The assay estimated nucleated cells by amplifying reference gene primers. Produced via immunoSEQ multiplex PCR; TCRdb's table is partial and in-frame only. From that table come the V and J calls and clone size; the DNA was used to work out D and trimming. Among about 210,000 clones listed, roughly 80% were seen once. Germline values: CDR1 LGHNA, CDR2 YNFKEQ. The CDR3 has 14 amino acids. V was shortened by 1 base and J by 0 bases, with 6 bases between the two germline ends. The sequence was obtained from a man in his sixties with acute or convalescent COVID-19. The chain links TRBV4-2 to TRBJ1-1; a weak D match, TRBD1 (5 bases). The source material was peripheral blood. The CDR3 DNA reads TGTGCCAGCAGCCAAGTAGGGGTGAACACTGAAGCTTTCTTT. Amino acids: CASSQVGVNTEAFF.